A single sample is the source of the 11 T cell receptor beta chains below, sequenced in a study of shared clonotypes between healthy human individuals. Assay used: immunoSEQ multiplex PCR; TCRdb lists only in-frame clones, some missing. The table includes over 700,000 clones, 72% detected once. The sequenced sample was memory CD4+ T cells sorted from blood. The subset denotes: CD45RA-negative fraction. The receptor source for this set is a woman aged 25 to 39 in good health.

This clone turned up a few times. The chain recombines TRBV9 with TRBJ2-1; a possible D gene is TRBD2 (6 bases). The germline gives CDR1 SGDLS, CDR2 YYNGEE. The CDR3 covers 16 residues. The V gene lost 4 bases and the J gene lost 0 bases, with 14 bases spanning the gap. This CDR3 reads CASSPHRRDSYNEQFF. The CDR3 bases are TGTGCCAGCAGCCCCCATCGGCGGGACTCCTACAATGAGCAGTTCTTC. The entire variable domain, with the rest obtained from reference TRBV9 and TRBJ2-1, is as follows: DSGVTQTPKHLITATGQRVTLRCSPRSGDLSVYWYQQSLDQGLQFLIQYYNGEERAKGNILERFSAQQFPDLHSELNLSSLELGDSALYFCASSPHRRDSYNEQFFGPGTRLTVL.

The chain links TRBV6-1 to TRBJ2-7; 7 positions agree with TRBD1. Germline assignment: CDR1 MNHNS and CDR2 SASEGT. The V and J ends lost 4 bases and 0 bases, in that order; junction bases with no gene match: 3. The CDR3 has 14 residues. Here the CDR3 DNA reads TGTGCCAGCAGTGGGACAGGTTCCTCCTACGAGCAGTACTTC. Encoded protein: CASSGTGSSYEQYF.

This rearrangement joins TRBV20-1 to TRBJ2-7; D might be TRBD2 (6 bases). There are 11 residues in the CDR3. V lost 6 bases to trimming and J lost 7 bases, with 13 bases between them. The germline gives CDR1 DFQATT, CDR2 SNEGSKA (reference sequence). The CDR3 nucleotides read TGCAGTGCACATACGGAGGGAGAGCAGTACTTC. Amino acid sequence: CSAHTEGEQYF.

This rearrangement joins TRBV6-1 to TRBJ1-1; TRBD1 is a possible D gene (5 bases). V was pared by 2 bases and J by 7 bases, with 11 bases between. This CDR3 has 13 residues. Germline CDR1 is MNHNS and CDR2 is SASEGT. CDR3 in amino acids: CASSEWVGGEAFF. CDR3 nucleotides: TGTGCCAGCAGTGAATGGGTCGGGGGTGAAGCTTTCTTT.

The J gene is TRBJ2-1, the V gene TRBV5-4; 7 bases fit TRBD2. V gave up 4 bases and J gave up 7 bases; unmatched junction bases: 5. Germline V CDR1 and CDR2: SGHNT, YYREEE (reference sequence). The CDR3 covers 13 residues. The CDR3 reads CASSRGGYNEQFF. DNA of the CDR3: TGTGCCAGCAGCAGGGGAGGGTATAATGAGCAGTTCTTC.

This chain connects TRBV7-9 to TRBJ2-3; the D is unclear. The CDR3 consists of 12 residues. V shed 5 bases and J shed 6 bases, with 9 bases lying between them. In germline, CDR1 is SEHNR, CDR2 FQNEAQ (reference sequence). The CDR3, as DNA: TGTGCCAGCAGCCCGTCCTCCGATACGCAGTATTTT. Encoded protein: CASSPSSDTQYF.

This sequence joins TRBV18 and TRBJ2-7, with D perhaps TRBD1 or TRBD2 (6 bases each). Germline loops: CDR1 KGHSH, CDR2 LQKENI. This CDR3 region has 15 residues. Trimming pared 3 bases from V and 5 bases from J, leaving 17 bases between. DNA of the CDR3: TGTGCCAGCTCACCTCCGGGGGCCTCGTACCACGAGCAGTACTTC. Translated, it gives CASSPPGASYHEQYF.

V gene TRBV27 combines with J gene TRBJ2-3; TRBD1 might be the D (5 bases). V dropped 3 bases and J dropped 9 bases, with 10 bases sitting between them. CDR3 length: 12 amino acids. Germline V gives CDR1 MNHEY, CDR2 SMNVEV (reference sequence). The CDR3 loop is CASSFPQGTQYF. The CDR3 DNA sequence: TGTGCCAGCAGTTTCCCTCAGGGAACGCAGTATTTT.

The chain links TRBV28 to TRBJ2-1; 7 nucleotides agree with TRBD2. The CDR3 has 15 amino acids. V was pared by 7 bases and J by 3 bases, with 9 bases of the junction left unmatched. Germline V CDR1 and CDR2: MDHEN, SYDVKM. The CDR3 here is CASIGVGRFYNEQFF. The CDR3 coding sequence is TGTGCCAGCATAGGGGTCGGGAGGTTCTACAATGAGCAGTTCTTC.

The chain recombines TRBV9 with TRBJ2-2; no clear D gene. Germline CDR1 is SGDLS and CDR2 is YYNGEE. V was clipped by 4 bases and J by 7 bases, with 20 bases between them. The length of the CDR3 is 16 residues. CDR3 sequence reads: CASSSLPVQTGGELFF. In DNA, the CDR3 is TGTGCCAGCAGCTCACTCCCAGTTCAAACGGGCGGGGAGCTGTTTTTT.

The V and J genes are TRBV28 and TRBJ1-2; the D is unclear. The length of the CDR3 is 13 residues. Trimming shortened V by 7 bases and J by 4 bases, and 13 bases separated the two germline ends. Germline V gives CDR1 MDHEN, CDR2 SYDVKM. The CDR3 nucleotides are TGTGCCAGCACCTTCGGCGGGCGCTATGGCTACACCTTC. Amino acid sequence: CASTFGGRYGYTF.